The present TCR beta chain was sequenced within a study of T cells expressing NK-cell markers (TCRdb year 2020). A note on the overall study: Three sorted T-cell subsets (CD3+CD56+NKG2C+, CD3+CD56+NKG2C- and CD3+CD56-NKG2C+) from about 8 donors had their TCR beta-chain repertoires profiled. Among the eight sequenced donors, only one was HCMV-seronegative, while the other seven were HCMV-seropositive. The eight sequenced donors were randomly selected healthy volunteers, three men and five women. Libraries were sequenced as 2 x 150 bp reads on Illumina HiSeq 2000/2500, MiSeq or NextSeq. The paper's findings and limits, for the study overall: Those dominant clonotypes were again the most abundant among CD3+CD56-NKG2C+ cells in a handful of donors, at about 25-65%. In over five donors, the dominant CD3+CD56+NKG2C+ clonotypes were among the top 10 CD8+ clonotypes and accounted for roughly 1.0-7.0% of CD8+ T cells. It remained unclear whether the expanded NKG2C-expressing T cell clones were specific for HCMV antigens.

From the cysteine up to the phenylalanine, the CDR3 has a length of 14 residues. DNA was not recorded. The germline V gene supplies CDR1 MGHDK and CDR2 SYGVNS. With respect to this clonotype: Its target antigen remains unknown.

HCMV-specific IgG was detected in serum with a commercial ELISA kit to determine HCMV serostatus. Ficoll density gradient centrifugation was used to isolate peripheral blood mononuclear cells from blood. The sequencing machine was an Illumina HiSeq 2000. The TCR beta cDNA libraries were made using 5'RACE template switching, a step that added both a universal primer site and unique molecular identifiers. cDNA synthesis was primed from the TCR beta constant segment and was followed by two successive PCR amplification steps. Turning to the authors' computational methods: MIGEC was used to demultiplex reads and group the reads by UMI, and MiTCR was used to assemble and quantify clonotypes. To remove erroneous sequences, TCR cDNA sequences were retained only when supported by two or more reads. The tcR package was used for downstream repertoire analysis, and clonotypes were matched across fractions by CDR3 nucleotide sequence plus V segment. VDJmatch was used to annotate antigen specificity against VDJdb, with one amino acid substitution in CDR3 permitted. TCRdb reanalyzed the reads, keeping one entry per CDR3 protein sequence and omitting DNA. The V and J calls shown here were made by TCRdb, not taken from the authors' results. This sample's listing comprises roughly 390,000 distinct CDR3 sequences. Around a tenth of the sample is taken by the ten largest.

The chain links TRBV25-1 with TRBJ2-5; as DNA is missing, the TRBD1 call by TCRdb cannot be tested. The sequence derives from a woman between 50 and 59 years old in good health. Donor details come from another sample of the same person, matched by shared clones. Sequencing was performed on blood T cells: a sorted CD56 or NKG2C T cell subset, CD4+ or CD8+ T cells, or bulk PBMC T cells (not recorded which). The CDR3 protein sequence reads: CASSVTGDEETQYF. Where the CDR3 stops, the reference TRBV25-1 and TRBJ2-5 genes take over; the full variable domain is EADIYQTPRYLVIGTGKKITLECSQTMGHDKMYWYQQDPGMELHLIHYSYGVNSTEKGDLSSESTVSRIRTEHFPLTLESARPSHTSQYLCASSVTGDEETQYFGPGTRLLVL.